This T cell receptor beta chain was obtained from a study of cytomegalovirus exposure and HLA in healthy donors. PCR used 60 Vbeta primers and 13 Jbeta primers. Produced via immunoSEQ multiplex PCR; TCRdb's table is partial and in-frame only. The sample table sets out approximately 110,000 clones. Healthy people donating bone marrow made up the donors. V lost 5 bases to trimming and J lost 4 bases, with 15 bases between them. Per the germline V gene, CDR1 is MGHDK and CDR2 is SYGVNS. CDR3 size: 15 residues. The sample was PBMCs. The chain carries TRBV25-1 and TRBJ1-5, with a possible D match to TRBD1 (5 bases). This clonotype originated in a man aged 18 to 29 in good health and CMV-seronegative. CDR3 amino acids: CASSSPGGENQPQHF. The CDR3 DNA sequence: TGTGCCAGCAGTTCCCCGGGGGGGGAAAATCAGCCCCAGCATTTT. The full variable domain, with the rest looked up from reference TRBV25-1 and TRBJ1-5, is EADIYQTPRYLVIGTGKKITLECSQTMGHDKMYWYQQDPGMELHLIHYSYGVNSTEKGDLSSESTVSRIRTEHFPLTLESARPSHTSQYLCASSSPGGENQPQHFGDGTRLSIL.